What follows is one TCR beta chain and its context. Germline CDR1 DFQATT, CDR2 SNEGSKA (reference sequence). There are 15 residues in the CDR3. Trimming at V came to 6 bases and at J to 4 bases, leaving 11 bases not matched to a gene. The record originates from a study of T-cell reconstitution after alpha-beta-depleted transplantation in children. TCRbeta library preparation incorporated unique molecular identifiers. One entry per CDR3 protein results from TCRdb running MiXCR on the PCR reads. The sample includes roughly 500,000 distinct CDR3 sequences, 18% seen only once; the top ten take approximately 3%.

Sequenced here: PBMCs from the stem cell graft donor, sampled from the stem cell graft. The chain joins TRBV20-1 to TRBJ1-5, with 8 positions matching TRBD1. The sequence derives from a human donor who donated a stem cell graft to a child with acute lymphoblastic leukemia. The CDR3 loop reads CSAQMGGTGNQPQHF. As DNA, the CDR3 is TGCAGTGCCCAGATGGGGGGGACAGGTAATCAGCCCCAGCATTTT.